This is a list of T cell receptor beta chains from one sample in a study of graft-versus-host responses after intestinal transplantation. No antigen has been assigned to these receptors. Assay used: immunoSEQ multiplex PCR; TCRdb lists only in-frame clones, some missing. Found here are 96,000 or so clones, about 94% of them singletons; the top ten hold approximately 0.17%. Here the sequenced sample was unstimulated CD4+ T cells sorted from spleen or lymph node cells, taken before intestinal transplant. Receptors originate from a human donor who received an intestinal transplant. The CDR3 runs from the conserved cysteine through the conserved F or W. D genes are given only for firm matches. Clone size is given for some rows only: seen once, a few or many times, or a class if the clone is expanded.

v_call	d_call	clone_size	j_call	cdr3_aa	cdr3_nt
TRBV2	TRBD2	-	TRBJ2-2	CASSALAGERGELFF	TGTGCCAGCAGTGCCCTAGCGGGAGAGAGAGGGGAGCTGTTTTTT
TRBV7-2	TRBD2	-	TRBJ2-4	CASSPSRLAGVIAYF	TGTGCCAGCAGCCCCTCCCGACTAGCGGGAGTAATTGCGTACTTC
TRBV5-4	TRBD1	-	TRBJ2-3	CASSLMTGTGRADTQYF	TGTGCCAGCAGCTTGATGACCGGGACAGGGCGTGCAGATACGCAGTATTTT
TRBV6-5	TRBD2	-	TRBJ2-1	CASSLTSGSYNEQFF	TGTGCCAGCAGTCTGACTAGCGGATCCTACAATGAGCAGTTCTTC
TRBV5-4	-	-	TRBJ2-3	CASSLVTARYTDTQYF	TGTGCCAGCAGCTTGGTGACAGCGAGATACACAGATACGCAGTATTTT
TRBV7-8	TRBD2	-	TRBJ2-6	CASSLVGGRAGANVLTF	TGTGCCAGCAGCTTAGTAGGCGGGAGGGCTGGGGCCAACGTCCTGACTTTC
TRBV6-5	-	-	TRBJ2-3	CASSSLGRGTDTQYF	TGTGCCAGCAGTTCGTTGGGCAGGGGCACAGATACGCAGTATTTT
TRBV5-5	TRBD1	-	TRBJ1-2	CASSFYSRGTGTGGLYGYTF	TGTGCCAGCAGCTTTTACTCGAGGGGAACCGGGACAGGGGGATTGTATGGCTACACCTTC
TRBV9	TRBD2	-	TRBJ2-1	CASSAWPSGYNEQFF	TGTGCCAGCAGCGCCTGGCCTAGCGGCTACAATGAGCAGTTCTTC
TRBV11-2	-	-	TRBJ1-1	CASSQNTEAFF	TGTGCCAGCAGTCAGAACACTGAAGCTTTCTTT
TRBV6-5	TRBD1	-	TRBJ1-1	CASRHDRGRRTEAFF	TGTGCCAGCAGACACGACAGGGGGCGGAGGACTGAAGCTTTCTTT
TRBV30	TRBD1	-	TRBJ2-7	CAWRDFGTGTFEQYF	TGTGCCTGGAGGGATTTTGGGACAGGGACGTTCGAGCAGTACTTC
TRBV7-2	-	once	TRBJ2-7	CASSFSSAGRYEQYF	TGTGCCAGCAGCTTTAGTTCGGCGGGGCGCTACGAGCAGTACTTC
TRBV7-8	TRBD2	-	TRBJ2-1	CASSLGWREARNEQFF	TGTGCCAGCAGCTTAGGTTGGCGGGAGGCTAGGAATGAGCAGTTCTTC
TRBV6-5	-	-	TRBJ2-7	CASRSTEEQYF	TGTGCCAGCCGTTCAACAGAAGAGCAGTACTTC
TRBV7-8	TRBD2	-	TRBJ2-5	CASSSRVLRLAGAHLQETQYF	TGTGCCAGCAGCTCGAGAGTTCTTCGGCTAGCGGGAGCTCATTTACAAGAGACCCAGTACTTC
TRBV6-1	-	-	TRBJ2-3	CASRVVDTSQYF	TGTGCCAGCAGAGTTGTGGACACTAGCCAGTATTTT
TRBV11-2	-	-	TRBJ2-7	CASSLGATTTYEQYF	TGTGCCAGCAGCTTAGGTGCGACAACCACCTACGAGCAGTACTTC
TRBV27	-	-	TRBJ2-1	CASSSPLRGGNEQFF	TGTGCCAGCAGTTCCCCGCTGAGGGGGGGCAATGAGCAGTTCTTC
TRBV7-8	TRBD2	-	TRBJ2-2	CASSSKAGANTGELFF	TGTGCCAGCAGCTCCAAAGCGGGGGCCAACACCGGGGAGCTGTTTTTT
TRBV19	-	few	TRBJ1-3	CATALGQLRSGNTIYF	TGTGCCACCGCCCTTGGACAGCTCCGCTCTGGAAACACCATATATTTT
TRBV27	-	once	TRBJ2-1	CASSLSGQEFF	TGTGCCAGCAGTTTATCTGGTCAGGAGTTCTTC
TRBV28	TRBD1	once	TRBJ2-3	CASSLSRTGGTDTQYF	TGTGCCAGCAGTTTATCCAGGACAGGGGGCACAGATACGCAGTATTTT
TRBV6-5	-	-	TRBJ2-2	CASIPGRTGELFF	TGTGCCAGCATCCCAGGGAGGACCGGGGAGCTGTTTTTT